This T cell receptor (beta chain) emerged from a study of blood T cell repertoires in COVID-19. Overall study context: Researchers got acute and convalescent COVID-19 samples from the United States, Italy and Spain. T cells, B-cell-depleted T cells, or PBMCs supplied cDNA or gDNA.

This CDR3 has 16 residues. Germline assignment: CDR1 SGHRS and CDR2 YFSETQ. Losses at the gene ends were 1 base for V and 1 base for J; bases not matched to a gene: 1. Under the authors' procedure: Amplification with reference gene primers provided the estimates of nucleated cell counts. Data came from immunoSEQ multiplex PCR; TCRdb stores just in-frame clones and leaves some out. That table is the source of V, J and clone size, and D and trimming were worked out from the DNA. The sample lists 95,000 to 120,000 clones; 88% were seen once. Sequencing was performed on peripheral blood. V is TRBV5-1 and J is TRBJ2-3; 12 bases are shared with TRBD2. This TCR came from a human donor in a cohort sampled during active COVID-19. The chain's CDR3 is CASSLSSGGGTDTQYF. CDR3 coding DNA: TGCGCCAGCAGCTTGTCTAGCGGGGGGGGCACAGATACGCAGTATTTT.